This TCR beta chain was obtained from a study of shared clonotypes between healthy human individuals. Whole-study context: Used for every donor were three CD4 naive, three CD4 memory, two CD8 naive and one CD8 memory plate. Findings and limits, study-wide: Generation probabilities of non-shared clonotypes were lower (relative to those shared by all four donors).

CDR3 length equals 13 residues. The germline V gene has CDR1 LNHDA and CDR2 SQIVND (reference sequence). Trimming removed 5 bases from V and 3 bases from J, with 8 bases in between. Donors, without exception, were Caucasian adults residing in Nashville, Tennessee. Concerning this clone itself: Its antigen is currently unknown.

Data came from immunoSEQ multiplex PCR; TCRdb stores just in-frame clones and leaves some out. The sample shows more than 2,000,000 clones, approximately 92% of them seen only once. The TCR was taken from a man aged 18 to 30 in good health. Sequenced: naive CD4+ T cells sorted from blood. Noted subset: CD45RA+ positively selected. The rearrangement joins TRBV19 to TRBJ1-5; possible D gene TRBD1, 6 bases. As DNA, the CDR3 is TGTGCCAGTAGTGGACAGATCAATCAGCCCCAGCATTTT. This encodes CASSGQINQPQHF.